Listed below are T cell receptor beta chains from one sample, sequenced in a study of blood T cell repertoires in COVID-19. Assay used: immunoSEQ multiplex PCR; TCRdb lists only in-frame clones, some missing. The table includes approximately 290,000 clones, about 85% detected once. Sample: peripheral blood. Source of these receptors: a human donor with COVID-19, enrolled during active disease. The donor label of this sample is uncertain. The CDR3 runs from the conserved cysteine through the conserved F or W. Each record gives: J gene, CDR3 length, V gene, CDR3 protein.

j_call: TRBJ1-6; cdr3_length: 15; v_call: TRBV5-1; cdr3_aa: CASSLGFWGVEPLHF
j_call: TRBJ1-2; cdr3_length: 16; v_call: TRBV28; cdr3_aa: CASSTALNRGGDGYTF
j_call: TRBJ2-2; cdr3_length: 13; v_call: TRBV3-1/TRBV3-2; cdr3_aa: CASSGDGSGELFF
j_call: TRBJ2-1; cdr3_length: 16; v_call: TRBV28; cdr3_aa: CASSPLRGRSDNEQFF
j_call: TRBJ2-2; cdr3_length: 17; v_call: TRBV28; cdr3_aa: CASSLYNEGANTGELFF
j_call: TRBJ2-2; cdr3_length: 15; v_call: TRBV28; cdr3_aa: CASGGREIGTGELFF
j_call: TRBJ1-2; cdr3_length: 15; v_call: TRBV6-2/TRBV6-3; cdr3_aa: CASSDTGGLNYGYTF
j_call: TRBJ1-1; cdr3_length: 14; v_call: TRBV5-5; cdr3_aa: CASSFRDSLGEAFF
j_call: TRBJ1-3; cdr3_length: 12; v_call: TRBV7-9; cdr3_aa: CASSLQGHTIYF
j_call: TRBJ1-1; cdr3_length: 14; v_call: TRBV4-3; cdr3_aa: CASSPNRGNTEAFF
j_call: TRBJ2-3; cdr3_length: 16; v_call: TRBV28; cdr3_aa: CASSPQEGGKGDTQYF
j_call: TRBJ2-5; cdr3_length: 14; v_call: TRBV7-2; cdr3_aa: CASSLETRQETQYF
j_call: TRBJ1-1; cdr3_length: 14; v_call: TRBV19; cdr3_aa: CASSNLREDTEAFF
j_call: TRBJ2-1; cdr3_length: 12; v_call: TRBV9; cdr3_aa: CASSVPRGEQFF
j_call: TRBJ2-5; cdr3_length: 16; v_call: TRBV7-3; cdr3_aa: CASSLKGTGVQETQYF
j_call: TRBJ2-1; cdr3_length: 15; v_call: TRBV28; cdr3_aa: CASSLMTGRYNEQFF
j_call: TRBJ1-6; cdr3_length: 14; v_call: TRBV9; cdr3_aa: CASSVRGENSPLHF
j_call: TRBJ1-6; cdr3_length: 13; v_call: TRBV28; cdr3_aa: CASKEGAKSPLHF
j_call: TRBJ1-5; cdr3_length: 15; v_call: TRBV24-1; cdr3_aa: CATSESKGENQPQHF
j_call: TRBJ2-7; cdr3_length: 15; v_call: TRBV19; cdr3_aa: CASANRDSSVYEQYF
j_call: TRBJ2-3; cdr3_length: 15; v_call: TRBV9; cdr3_aa: CASSVVEGSTDTQYF
j_call: TRBJ2-7; cdr3_length: 15; v_call: TRBV3-1/TRBV3-2; cdr3_aa: CASSHTAPVGLEQYF
j_call: TRBJ2-7; cdr3_length: 15; v_call: TRBV3-1/TRBV3-2; cdr3_aa: CASSPLGTGGREQYF
j_call: TRBJ2-7; cdr3_length: 15; v_call: TRBV18; cdr3_aa: CASSPTGTEYYEQYF
j_call: TRBJ2-3; cdr3_length: 12; v_call: TRBV13; cdr3_aa: CASSLVQDTQYF
j_call: TRBJ2-5; cdr3_length: 15; v_call: TRBV4-2; cdr3_aa: CASSLGTSAQETQYF
j_call: TRBJ1-5; cdr3_length: 14; v_call: TRBV5-1; cdr3_aa: CASSPSQGDQPQHF
j_call: TRBJ1-5; cdr3_length: 13; v_call: TRBV6-5; cdr3_aa: CASTYENNQPQHF
j_call: TRBJ2-5; cdr3_length: 11; v_call: TRBV9; cdr3_aa: CASSQEETQYF
j_call: TRBJ1-6; cdr3_length: 18; v_call: TRBV7-3; cdr3_aa: CASSLNGGSASVVSPLHF
j_call: TRBJ2-5; cdr3_length: 18; v_call: TRBV9; cdr3_aa: CASSVCYGGRLLLETQYF
j_call: TRBJ2-6; cdr3_length: 14; v_call: TRBV29-1; cdr3_aa: CSVGGTGIGNVLTF
j_call: TRBJ1-5; cdr3_length: 15; v_call: TRBV19; cdr3_aa: CASSTLFQSNQPQHF
j_call: TRBJ2-2; cdr3_length: 16; v_call: TRBV9; cdr3_aa: CASSAPEEVVTGELFF
j_call: TRBJ2-1; cdr3_length: 16; v_call: TRBV15; cdr3_aa: CATSRGSNGQNNEQFF
j_call: TRBJ1-2; cdr3_length: 17; v_call: TRBV19; cdr3_aa: CASSRDREVWRGNGYTF
j_call: TRBJ1-5; cdr3_length: 18; v_call: TRBV7-7; cdr3_aa: CASSTRRWAATSNQPQHF
j_call: TRBJ2-1; cdr3_length: 15; v_call: TRBV7-9; cdr3_aa: CASSTRDRFYNEQFF
j_call: TRBJ1-5; cdr3_length: 15; v_call: TRBV28; cdr3_aa: CASSPPTGDNQPQHF
j_call: TRBJ1-3; cdr3_length: 14; v_call: TRBV5-1; cdr3_aa: CASSSQGAGNTIYF